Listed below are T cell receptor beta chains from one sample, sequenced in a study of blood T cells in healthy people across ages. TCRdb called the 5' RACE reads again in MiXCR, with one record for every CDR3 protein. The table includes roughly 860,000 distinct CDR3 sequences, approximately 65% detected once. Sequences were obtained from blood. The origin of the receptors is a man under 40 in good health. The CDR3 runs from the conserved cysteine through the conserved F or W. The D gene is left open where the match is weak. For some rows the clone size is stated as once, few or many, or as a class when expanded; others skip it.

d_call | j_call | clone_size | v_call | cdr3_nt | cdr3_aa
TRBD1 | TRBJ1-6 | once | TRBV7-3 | TGTGCCAGCAGCCTTCAGGGACAGGGGCTCCTCCACTTT | CASSLQGQGLLHF
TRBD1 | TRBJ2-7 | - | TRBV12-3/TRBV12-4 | TGTGCCAGCAGTCGGGTGGGCTCGACAGGGTTAAACGAGCAGTACTTC | CASSRVGSTGLNEQYF
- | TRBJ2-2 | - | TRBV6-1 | TGTGCCAGCATCAGAACAGTTCAAGCCGGGGAGCTGTTTTTT | CASIRTVQAGELFF
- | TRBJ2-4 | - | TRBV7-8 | TGTGCCAGCAGCGGAACGGGACTCTTGGCTCAGTACTTC | CASSGTGLLAQYF
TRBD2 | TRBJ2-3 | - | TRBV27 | TGTGCCAGCAGTTCCGGACTAGCGGGGGAGTGGACAGATACGCAGTATTTT | CASSSGLAGEWTDTQYF
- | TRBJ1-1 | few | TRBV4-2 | TGTGCCAGCAGCCAAGATCAATATAAAGCTTTCTTT | CASSQDQYKAFF
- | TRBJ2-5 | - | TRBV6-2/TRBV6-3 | TGTGCCAGCAGTTATCGAGACTACAAAGAGACCCAGTACTTC | CASSYRDYKETQYF
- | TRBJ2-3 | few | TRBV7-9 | TGTGCCAGCAGCTTAGCGGTAGCAAGTAGCACAGATACGCAGTATTTT | CASSLAVASSTDTQYF
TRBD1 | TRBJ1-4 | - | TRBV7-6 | TGTGCCAGCAGCTTAGGGGGACAGGGGATGATGGCTCGTGAAAAACTGTTTTTT | CASSLGGQGMMAREKLFF
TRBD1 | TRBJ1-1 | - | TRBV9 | TGTGCCAGCAGCGGGACAGGGGAGGGAACTGAAGCTTTCTTT | CASSGTGEGTEAFF
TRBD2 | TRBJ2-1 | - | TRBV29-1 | TGCAGCGTCCCTGAGGGGCGGGGGAATGAGCAGTTCTTC | CSVPEGRGNEQFF
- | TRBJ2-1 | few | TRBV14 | TGTGCCAGCAGCCGCTTCGCGGACGAGCAGTTCTTC | CASSRFADEQFF
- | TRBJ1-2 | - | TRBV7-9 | TGTGCCAGCAGCTTAGCCCGGGGAGCAAGGGATGGTGGCTACACCTTC | CASSLARGARDGGYTF
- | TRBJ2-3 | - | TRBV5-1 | TGCGCCAGCAGCATTCAGGATACTAGCACAGATACGCAGTATTTT | CASSIQDTSTDTQYF
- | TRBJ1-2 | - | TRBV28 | TGTGCCAGCAGTTATAGAACCTATGGCTACACCTTC | CASSYRTYGYTF
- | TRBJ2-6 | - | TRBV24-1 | TGTGCCACCAGTGATTTTAGGTTTGGGGCCAACGTCCTGACTTTC | CATSDFRFGANVLTF
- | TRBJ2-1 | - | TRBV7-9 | TGTGCCAGCAGCTACCAGGGTGGAGCTGATGAGCAGTTCTTC | CASSYQGGADEQFF
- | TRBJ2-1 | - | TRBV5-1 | TGCGCCAGCAGCTCGTCCGGTGGGGCATTTTGGGAGCAGTTCTTC | CASSSSGGAFWEQFF
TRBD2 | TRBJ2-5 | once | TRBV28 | TGTGCCAGCAGCATCCCGGGACTAGCGGGGCAAGAGACCCAGTACTTC | CASSIPGLAGQETQYF
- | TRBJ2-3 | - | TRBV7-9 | TGTGCCAGCAGCAATGAAAGAGGCAGCACAGATACGCAGTATTTT | CASSNERGSTDTQYF
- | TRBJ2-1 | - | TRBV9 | TGTGCCAGCAGCCCCCGCGACCTACATGAGCAGTTCTTC | CASSPRDLHEQFF
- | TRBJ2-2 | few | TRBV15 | TGTGCCACCAGTCCAGACAACACCGGGGAGCTGTTTTTT | CATSPDNTGELFF
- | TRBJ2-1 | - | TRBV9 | TGTGCCAGCAGCGTAGGAAGGGCGGACAATGAGCAGTTCTTC | CASSVGRADNEQFF
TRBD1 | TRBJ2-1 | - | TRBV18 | TGTGCCAGCTCACCCACTGGGACAGGATCCTACAATGAGCAGTTCTTC | CASSPTGTGSYNEQFF
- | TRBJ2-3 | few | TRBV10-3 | TGTGCCATCAGCGGAGATCCAGATACGCAGTATTTT | CAISGDPDTQYF
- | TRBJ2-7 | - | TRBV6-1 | TGTGCCAGCACGGCCAGGGGAGTGAACGAGCAGTACTTC | CASTARGVNEQYF
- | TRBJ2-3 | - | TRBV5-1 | TGCGCCAGCAGCTTTAACGGGGGTAGGGCGGATACGCAGTATTTT | CASSFNGGRADTQYF
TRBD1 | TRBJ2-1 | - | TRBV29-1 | TGCAGCGCCCTCAGGGGGCACCGCTCCTACAATGAGCAGTTCTTC | CSALRGHRSYNEQFF
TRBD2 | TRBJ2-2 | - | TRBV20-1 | TGCAGTGCTAGAGACACCGCGATTGGACTAGCGGGGGGGGGAACCGGGGAGCTGTTTTTT | CSARDTAIGLAGGGTGELFF
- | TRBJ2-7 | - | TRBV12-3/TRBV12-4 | TGTGCCAGCAATTTAGGAGGGAACTCCTACGAGCAGTACTTC | CASNLGGNSYEQYF
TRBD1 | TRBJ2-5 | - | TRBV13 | TGTGCCAGCAGCTTAGCGTGGACAGGGGAAGAGACCCAGTACTTC | CASSLAWTGEETQYF
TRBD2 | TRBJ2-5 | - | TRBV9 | TGTGCCAGCAGCGTAGAGGCGGGGGGTGAGGAGCAGTACTTC | CASSVEAGGEEQYF
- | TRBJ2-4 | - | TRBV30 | TGTGCCTGGACAGCTTTCTCAGCCAAAAACATTCAGTACTTC | CAWTAFSAKNIQYF
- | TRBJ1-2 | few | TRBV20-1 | TGCAGTGCTAGAGATGACGACGGGCGTGGCTACACCTTC | CSARDDDGRGYTF
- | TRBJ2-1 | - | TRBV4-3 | TGCGCCAGCAGCCAGGCGACCAGCGAGCAGTTCTTC | CASSQATSEQFF
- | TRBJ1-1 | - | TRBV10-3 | TGTGCCATCAGTGAGTCTTCACCTGGGTACACTGAAGCTTTCTTT | CAISESSPGYTEAFF
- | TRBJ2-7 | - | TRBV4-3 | TGCGCCAGCAGCCCAACCACAGCTGTTTGGTACGAGCAGTACTTC | CASSPTTAVWYEQYF
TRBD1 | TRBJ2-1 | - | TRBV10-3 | TGTGCCATCAGTGACTGGACAGGGAACAGTGAGCAGTTCTTC | CAISDWTGNSEQFF
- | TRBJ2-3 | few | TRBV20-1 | TGCAGTGCTAGTACGCACACAGATACGCAGTATTTT | CSASTHTDTQYF
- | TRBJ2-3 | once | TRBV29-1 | TGCAGCGCGCACGACAGGTTCACAGATACGCAGTATTTT | CSAHDRFTDTQYF
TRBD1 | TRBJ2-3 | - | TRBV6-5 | TGTGCCAGCAGTGGGGGACAGGGGACGCAGTATTTT | CASSGGQGTQYF
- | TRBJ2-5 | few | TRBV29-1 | TGCAGCATCCGACCTCAAGAGACCCAGTACTTC | CSIRPQETQYF
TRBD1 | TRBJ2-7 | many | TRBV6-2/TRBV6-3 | TGTGCCAGCAGTTACTCGACAGGGGGCTACGAGCAGTACTTC | CASSYSTGGYEQYF
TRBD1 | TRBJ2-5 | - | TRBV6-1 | TGTGCCAGCAGTGAAGATAGAGTGTTTGGGGACAGAAGGTACTTC | CASSEDRVFGDRRYF
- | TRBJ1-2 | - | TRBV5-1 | TGCGCCAGCAGCCGAATCGGGGGGAATTCTGGAGGCTACACCTTC | CASSRIGGNSGGYTF
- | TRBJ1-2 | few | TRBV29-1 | TGCAGCGTTGTGGGAGGAACTAACTATGGCTACACCTTC | CSVVGGTNYGYTF
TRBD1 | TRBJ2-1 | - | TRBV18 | TGTGCCAGCCTACAGGGGTATCAGAGCAATGAGCAGTTCTTC | CASLQGYQSNEQFF
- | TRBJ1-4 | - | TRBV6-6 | TGTGCCAGCAGTCCAGGGGAAAGTGAAAAACTGTTTTTT | CASSPGESEKLFF
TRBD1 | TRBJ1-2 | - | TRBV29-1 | TGCAGCGTTGAAGGGACAGGGATGGACTATGGCTACACCTTC | CSVEGTGMDYGYTF
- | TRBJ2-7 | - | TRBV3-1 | TGTGCCAGCAGCCAAAGTAGGGGTAATGACGAGCAGTACTTC | CASSQSRGNDEQYF
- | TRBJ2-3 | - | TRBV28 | TGTGCCAGCAGTATCGGACAGCTTGCTACGCAGTATTTT | CASSIGQLATQYF
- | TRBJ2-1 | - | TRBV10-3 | TGTGCCATCAGGGAAGCCGGGACGGACCACAATGAGCAGTTCTTC | CAIREAGTDHNEQFF
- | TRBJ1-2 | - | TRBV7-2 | TGTGCCAGCAGCTTAGTTTCCAAGTATGGCTACACCTTC | CASSLVSKYGYTF